Listed here are 24 T cell receptor beta chains from one sample, sequenced in a study of T cell changes during pregnancy in multiple sclerosis. Method: immunoSEQ multiplex PCR; TCRdb's copy keeps in-frame clones and lacks some. The sample lists more than 25,000 clones, 92% occurring once. The sample in question was peripheral blood, obtained in the first trimester of pregnancy. The receptor set was obtained from a female donor in good health, enrolled as a control in a pregnancy study.

The V call is TRBV2, the J call TRBJ1-2; TRBD1 matches at 10 bases. V shed 10 bases, J shed 5 bases, and the junction held 10 bases outside the gene matches. The CDR3 consists of 14 residues. Germline lookup yields CDR1 SNHLY and CDR2 FYNNEI. The CDR3 protein is CATKGQGVGYGYTF. In DNA form, the CDR3 reads TGTGCCACCAAAGGACAGGGGGTGGGGTATGGCTACACCTTC.

The V call is TRBV30, the J call TRBJ2-1, with TRBD2 matching 8 bases. Germline CDR1 GTSNPN, CDR2 SVGIG (reference sequence). This CDR3 is 13 amino acids long. The J segment lost 9 bases and the V segment lost 0 bases, leaving 4 bases of the junction unmatched. The CDR3 sequence is CAWSVLLAGEQFF. CDR3 sequence (DNA): TGTGCCTGGAGTGTACTCCTAGCGGGTGAGCAGTTCTTC.

The chain uses TRBV20-1 and TRBJ2-1; no clear D. CDR1 is DFQATT and CDR2 is SNEGSKA in the germline V gene (reference sequence). The germline V and J ends were trimmed by 2 bases and 3 bases, with 2 bases remaining between them. This CDR3 region has 11 residues. The CDR3 coding sequence is TGCAGTGCTAGACGCTACAATGAGCAGTTCTTC. Its protein product is CSARRYNEQFF.

The V gene is TRBV18, the J gene TRBJ2-1; tentatively, D is TRBD2 (6 bases). CDR1 is KGHSH, CDR2 LQKENI, per germline. Between the trimmed V and J ends, which lost 5 bases and 4 bases, there was a span of 15 bases. This CDR3 comprises 15 residues. DNA of the CDR3: TGTGCCAGCTCAACCGGGACTGGCGTTTACAATGAGCAGTTCTTC. Amino acids: CASSTGTGVYNEQFF.

CDR3 region: CASSAGQGKETQYF. The CDR3 coding sequence is TGCGCCAGCAGCGCGGGACAGGGGAAGGAGACCCAGTACTTC. The chain links TRBV5-1 to TRBJ2-5, with TRBD1 matching 10 bases. This CDR3 has 14 residues. Germline V gives CDR1 SGHRS, CDR2 YFSETQ. V shed 4 bases, J shed 5 bases, and the junction held 5 bases outside the gene matches.

This clone was counted a few times. V and J are TRBV5-6 and TRBJ1-4; D uncertain. The CDR3 has 15 residues. Per the germline V gene, CDR1 is SGHDT and CDR2 is YYEEEE. Trimming stripped 4 bases from V and 0 bases from J, with 10 bases between. The CDR3 region has the DNA TGTGCCAGCAGCGCCCTGGGCCCAACTAATGAAAAACTGTTTTTT. Translated: CASSALGPTNEKLFF.

This clone was found once. V gene TRBV4-1 combines with J gene TRBJ1-6, with 8 nucleotides matching TRBD1. The CDR3 is 19 amino acids. J gave up 10 bases and V 0 bases, and 17 bases lay outside the gene matches. Looked up from germline, CDR1 is MGHRA and CDR2 is YSYEKL. The CDR3 coding sequence is TGCGCCAGCAGCCAAGATAAACCCTTGACAGGGGAGGATTGGTCACCCCTCCACTTT. Amino acids: CASSQDKPLTGEDWSPLHF.

The chain combines TRBV18 with TRBJ2-2; TRBD2 agrees at 12 bases. V dropped 10 bases and J dropped 2; count of bases not matched to a gene: 8. Germline V gene lookup returns CDR1 KGHSH and CDR2 LQKENI. The CDR3 length is 16 residues. CDR3 bases: TGTGCCACCTGCCTACTAGCGGGGGGCAACACCGGGGAGCTGTTTTTT. Amino acids: CATCLLAGGNTGELFF.

The count of this clone is one. This sequence joins TRBV7-7 and TRBJ2-2; TRBD1 might be the D (6 bases). Trimming took off 4 bases at V and 5 bases at J, with 11 bases between the two ends. CDR3 length: 14 amino acids. Germline CDR1 reads SSHAT; CDR2 reads FNYEAQ (reference sequence). CDR3 protein: CASSSQTGTGELFF. The DNA for the CDR3 is TGTGCCAGCAGCTCCCAAACAGGGACCGGGGAGCTGTTTTTT.

CDR3 sequence reads: CASSPQGSKAIQPQHF. CDR3 coding DNA: TGTGCCAGCAGCCCACAGGGAAGTAAGGCAATTCAGCCCCAGCATTTT. The chain is built from TRBV7-8 and TRBJ1-5; tentative D call: TRBD1 (6 bases). Looked up from germline, CDR1 is SGHVS and CDR2 is FQNEAQ. This CDR3 is built from 16 residues. V lost 5 bases and J 6 bases, leaving 20 bases between the germline ends. The entire variable domain, with the rest obtained from reference TRBV7-8 and TRBJ1-5, is as follows: GAGVSQSPRYKVAKRGQDVALRCDPISGHVSLFWYQQALGQGPEFLTYFQNEAQLDKSGLPSDRFFAERPEGSVSTLKIQRTQQEDSAVYLCASSPQGSKAIQPQHFGDGTRLSIL.

The chain couples TRBV7-9 to TRBJ2-7; D is ambiguous. The CDR3 runs 14 residues. Germline V CDR1 and CDR2: SEHNR, FQNEAQ (reference sequence). Trimming took 0 bases from V and 0 from J, leaving 6 bases between them. This CDR3 is CASSLAPSSYEQYF. CDR3 nucleotides: TGTGCCAGCAGCTTAGCACCCAGCTCCTACGAGCAGTACTTC.

V is TRBV9 and J is TRBJ2-3; 9 bases are shared with TRBD1. CDR3 length: 17 residues. Germline assignment: CDR1 SGDLS and CDR2 YYNGEE. The ends lost 0 bases at V and 7 bases at J; junction bases unmatched: 12. For the CDR3, the DNA is TGTGCCAGCAGCGTAGAGCTCCCGGACAGGGGACAACATACGCAGTATTTT. This sequence encodes CASSVELPDRGQHTQYF.

The chain combines TRBV12-5 with TRBJ1-1; TRBD1 is a possible D gene (6 bases). Germline V gene sequence: CDR1 LGHNT, CDR2 FRNRAP. The V end lost 2 bases, the J end lost 8 bases, and 12 bases lay between the germline ends. The CDR3 spans 13 residues. The CDR3 loop is CASGLSTGTEAFF. The CDR3 DNA follows: TGTGCTAGTGGTTTGTCCACCGGGACAGAAGCTTTCTTT.

This clone was detected once. The J gene is TRBJ2-3, the V gene TRBV5-1; TRBD2 agrees at 11 bases. Germline CDR1 reads SGHRS; CDR2 reads YFSETQ. This CDR3 is 16 amino acids long. J lost 0 bases, V lost 4 bases, and 4 bases had no gene match. CDR3 DNA sequence: TGCGCCAGCAGCCTACGGACTAGCGGGAGCACAGATACGCAGTATTTT. Amino acids: CASSLRTSGSTDTQYF.

The CDR3, as DNA: TGTGCCAGCAGCCCTACAGGGGGCCTTCAGCCCCAGCATTTT. Its translation: CASSPTGGLQPQHF. The chain is built from TRBV6-6 and TRBJ1-5; TRBD1 matches 9 bases. The V gene's germline CDR1 is MNHNY and CDR2 SVGAGI (reference sequence). The CDR3 extends over 14 amino acids. Trimming removed 6 bases from V and 6 bases from J; junction bases left unmatched: 6.

This rearrangement joins TRBV12-5 to TRBJ1-5; 11 bases map to TRBD1. Germline-derived CDR1 and CDR2 are LGHNT and FRNRAP. The CDR3 spans 15 residues. Trimming at V came to 5 bases and at J to 6 bases, leaving 6 bases not matched to a gene. CDR3 DNA: TGTGCTAGTGGTGCCGGACAGGGGGCATCTCAGCCCCAGCATTTT. It is translated as CASGAGQGASQPQHF.

This chain joins TRBV9 and TRBJ1-5; tentatively, D is TRBD1 (5 bases). The CDR3 consists of 14 residues. The V and J ends lost 3 bases and 4 bases respectively, with 11 bases between them. Germline V CDR1 and CDR2: SGDLS, YYNGEE. This CDR3 reads CASSGGQPNQPQHF. CDR3 sequence (DNA): TGTGCCAGCAGCGGCGGACAACCAAATCAGCCCCAGCATTTT.

The V call is TRBV6-1, the J call TRBJ2-3; 10 nucleotides agree with TRBD2. The CDR3 runs to 15 residues. V lost 7 bases to trimming and J lost 4 bases; unmatched junction nucleotides: 8. The germline gives CDR1 MNHNS, CDR2 SASEGT. The CDR3 DNA reads TGTGCCAGCACCACGCTAGCGGGAGTGGCAGATACGCAGTATTTT. Its protein is CASTTLAGVADTQYF.

The gene calls are TRBV11-2 and TRBJ2-1; 9 bases agree with TRBD2. The junction had 3 bases not matched to a gene; V was cut back by 4 bases and J by 5 bases. CDR1 is SGHAT and CDR2 is FQNNGV in the germline V gene. The CDR3 consists of 14 residues. Written as DNA, the CDR3 is TGTGCCAGCAGCTATGGACTAGCGAACAATGAGCAGTTCTTC. This gives the protein CASSYGLANNEQFF.

This chain connects TRBV5-6 to TRBJ1-1, with a possible D match to TRBD1 (5 bases). Germline V gene lookup returns CDR1 SGHDT and CDR2 YYEEEE. This CDR3 region has 13 residues. Trimming took 3 bases from V and 3 from J, leaving 9 bases between them. The chain's CDR3 is CASSWGGDTEAFF. CDR3 bases: TGTGCCAGCAGCTGGGGCGGGGACACTGAAGCTTTCTTT.

This clone was seen just once. The CDR3 is CAISASGEAFF. The CDR3 DNA reads TGTGCCATCAGTGCTTCAGGGGAAGCTTTCTTT. The chain combines TRBV10-3 with TRBJ1-1, with D possibly matching TRBD1 (5 bases). CDR3 length: 11 residues. V lost 4 bases and J lost 8, with 8 bases in between. CDR1 and CDR2 (germline): ENHRY, SYGVKD.

The V and J genes are TRBV4-3 and TRBJ1-1; the match to TRBD1 covers 8 bases. From germline, CDR1 is LGHNA and CDR2 YSLEER. CDR3 length: 14 amino acids. V was pared by 2 bases and J by 5 bases, with 4 bases of the junction left unmatched. CDR3 region: CASSQQTGVTEAFF. The DNA of the CDR3 is TGCGCCAGCAGCCAACAGACAGGGGTGACTGAAGCTTTCTTT.

This clone has only one observation. The chain combines TRBV14 with TRBJ1-5; 7 bases map to TRBD1. Germline CDR1 SGHDN, CDR2 FVKESK. There are 18 residues in the CDR3. The ends lost 4 bases at V and 1 base at J; junction bases unmatched: 13. The CDR3 spells CASSLGGRTGPSNQPQHF. CDR3 sequence (DNA): TGTGCCAGCAGCCTCGGGGGCCGGACAGGTCCAAGCAATCAGCCCCAGCATTTT.

The genes are TRBV2 and TRBJ2-7; TRBD2 aligns across 9 bases. J was trimmed by 8 bases and V by 7 bases; bases with no gene match: 3. CDR1 and CDR2 (germline): SNHLY, FYNNEI. The length of the CDR3 is 11 residues. The CDR3 protein is CASKAGGQQYF. CDR3 in DNA: TGTGCCAGCAAAGCGGGAGGACAGCAGTACTTC. Variable domain in full (rest from reference TRBV2 and TRBJ2-7): EPEVTQTPSHQVTQMGQEVILRCVPISNHLYFYWYRQILGQKVEFLVSFYNNEISEKSEIFDDQFSVERPDGSNFTLKIRSTKLEDSAMYFCASKAGGQQYFGPGTRLTVT.